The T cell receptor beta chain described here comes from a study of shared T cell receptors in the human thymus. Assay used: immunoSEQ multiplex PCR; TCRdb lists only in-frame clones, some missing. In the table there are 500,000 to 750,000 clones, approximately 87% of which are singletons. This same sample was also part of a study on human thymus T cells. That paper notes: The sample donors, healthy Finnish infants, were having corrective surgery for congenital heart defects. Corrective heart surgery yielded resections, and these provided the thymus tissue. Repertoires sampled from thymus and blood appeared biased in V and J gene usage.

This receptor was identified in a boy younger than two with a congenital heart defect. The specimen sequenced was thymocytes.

For the CDR3, the DNA is TGTGCCAGCAGCCAAGGGTATCGGACTTTGAATGAAAAACTGTTTTTT. Translation: CASSQGYRTLNEKLFF. V usage is TRBV14 and J usage is TRBJ1-4; D is uncertain. The CDR3 extends over 16 amino acids. Germline V gene sequence: CDR1 SGHDN, CDR2 FVKESK. Trimming removed 1 base at V and 5 bases at J, with 14 bases between.